These 19 T cell receptor beta chains share one sample of origin, sequenced in a study of radiation and T cells in renal cell carcinoma. The time point was: blood 4 weeks post-SBRT, at nephrectomy. As for treatment: 15 Gy SBRT to primary tumor, nephrectomy 4 weeks later. The protocol was immunoSEQ multiplex PCR, while the TCRdb copy is restricted to in-frame clones and leaves out a portion. Here the sample spans over 85,000 clones, around 85% being singletons. The sequencing used blood, collected from a patient whose treatment included radiotherapy and nephrectomy. The source is a man in his fifties with renal cell carcinoma.

V gene TRBV14 combines with J gene TRBJ2-7; D not resolved. This CDR3 is built from 14 residues. Germline V gene sequence: CDR1 SGHDN, CDR2 FVKESK. V shed 1 base and J shed 5 bases, with 12 bases lying between them. CDR3 in amino acids: CASSQASRPHEQYF. The DNA for the CDR3 is TGTGCCAGCAGCCAAGCTTCCAGGCCCCACGAGCAGTACTTC.

A note on this clone: The germline gene is not matched at one end of the junction; a read error may be the cause. V is TRBV7-3 and J is TRBJ2-5; 7 nucleotides agree with TRBD1. Germline V CDR1 and CDR2: SGHTA, FQGTGA. This CDR3 is built from 15 residues. The CDR3 sequence is CASSVTGTEKETQYF. The CDR3 nucleotides are TGTGCCAGCAGCGTAACCGGGACAGAAAAAGAGACCCAGTACTTC.

CDR3 loop: CASSLTSDWSSYEQYF. CDR3 sequence (DNA): TGCGCCAGCAGCCTTACCTCGGACTGGAGCTCCTACGAGCAGTACTTC. The chain carries TRBV4-1 and TRBJ2-7; weak D call: TRBD2 (5 bases). The germline CDR1 and CDR2 sequences are MGHRA and YSYEKL. Trimming took 4 bases from V and 0 from J, leaving 16 bases between them. The CDR3 has 16 amino acids.

J is TRBJ1-2 and V is TRBV2; D ambiguous. The CDR3 is made up of 12 amino acids. Germline-derived CDR1 and CDR2 are SNHLY and FYNNEI. V was shortened by 7 bases and J by 6 bases, with 12 bases between the two germline ends. The DNA of the CDR3 is TGTGCCAGCATGGGATGGTGGGATGGCTACACCTTC. This sequence encodes CASMGWWDGYTF.

CDR3 region: CASSRVTGGYTF. In DNA, the CDR3 is TGTGCCAGCAGCCGAGTGACTGGTGGCTACACCTTC. The chain links TRBV5-4 to TRBJ1-2, with D hard to call. Germline V CDR1 and CDR2: SGHNT, YYREEE (reference sequence). V shed 4 bases and J shed 7 bases, with 11 bases lying between them. The CDR3 has 12 amino acids.

V and J are TRBV7-2 and TRBJ1-3; D perhaps matches TRBD1 (6 bases). Germline-derived CDR1 and CDR2 are SGHTA and FQGNSA. V was shortened by 4 bases and J by 0 bases, with 16 bases between the two germline ends. The CDR3 spans 17 residues. CDR3 protein: CASSSNLGQLSGNTIYF. The CDR3 DNA is TGTGCCAGCAGCTCAAACTTAGGACAGCTCTCTGGAAACACCATATATTTT.

The genes are TRBV2 and TRBJ2-7; D is perhaps TRBD1 (5 bases). Trimming left V 6 bases short and J 6 bases short, with 18 bases between. CDR3 length: 14 amino acids. Looked up from germline, CDR1 is SNHLY and CDR2 is FYNNEI. The CDR3 nucleotides read TGTGCCAGCAGACGAATAGTAGGGGCCGGCGAGCAGTACTTC. Translating gives CASRRIVGAGEQYF.

The CDR3: CASSLPTHRNTGELFF. CDR3 nucleotides: TGTGCCAGCTCACTGCCGACTCATAGAAACACCGGGGAGCTGTTTTTT. The chain uses TRBV18 and TRBJ2-2; the D is unclear. V was clipped by 4 bases and J by 2 bases, with 14 bases between them. The CDR3 consists of 16 residues. Germline V gives CDR1 KGHSH, CDR2 LQKENI.

The chain carries TRBV19 and TRBJ1-3; unclear D gene. The CDR3 has 12 residues. V lost 3 bases to trimming and J lost 9 bases, with 9 bases between them. Germline loops: CDR1 LNHDA, CDR2 SQIVND (reference sequence). The CDR3 reads CASSMNWVTIYF. The CDR3 bases are TGTGCCAGTAGTATGAATTGGGTCACCATATATTTT.

The chain couples TRBV5-1 to TRBJ2-2; D is undetermined. Between the trimmed V and J ends, which lost 0 bases and 3 bases, there was a span of 9 bases. The CDR3 contains 15 residues. In germline, CDR1 is SGHRS, CDR2 YFSETQ. Here the CDR3 DNA reads TGCGCCAGCAGCTTGGTGTCTGTAGACACCGGGGAGCTGTTTTTT. Protein: CASSLVSVDTGELFF.

The chain uses TRBV6-1 and TRBJ2-4; 11 bases are shared with TRBD2. Germline V gene lookup returns CDR1 MNHNS and CDR2 SASEGT. V shed 2 bases and J 0 bases; nucleotides not matched to a gene: 3. This CDR3 is built from 17 residues. Here the CDR3 DNA reads TGTGCCAGCAGTGAACCAGGACTAGCGGGAGCCAAAAACATTCAGTACTTC. Translation: CASSEPGLAGAKNIQYF.

Points on this clone: Different DNA sequences within this sample yield the same CDR3. The gene calls are TRBV5-1 and TRBJ2-7; D not resolved. This CDR3 is built from 14 residues. CDR1 is SGHRS and CDR2 is YFSETQ in the germline V gene. The V and J ends lost 1 base and 2 bases respectively, with 10 bases between them. The CDR3 DNA sequence: TGCGCCAGCAGCTTGTCTGGCCAAACCTACGAGCAGTACTTC. Its protein is CASSLSGQTYEQYF.

The CDR3 nucleotides are TGTGCCAGCAGCTCTTCAGGGGGCTCGAACACCGGGGAGCTGTTTTTT. The encoded protein is CASSSSGGSNTGELFF. The chain uses TRBV5-5 and TRBJ2-2; TRBD1 aligns across 8 bases. V dropped 3 bases and J dropped 0; count of bases not matched to a gene: 4. This CDR3 comprises 16 residues. Germline CDR1 and CDR2: SGHKS and YYEKEE (reference sequence).

V usage is TRBV9 and J usage is TRBJ2-1; D gene ambiguous. The CDR3 runs 17 residues. Per the germline V gene, CDR1 is SGDLS and CDR2 is YYNGEE. V lost 4 bases to trimming and J lost 0 bases, with 17 bases between them. CDR3 region: CASSNRELTSSYNEQFF. The CDR3 nucleotides are TGTGCCAGCAGCAATAGGGAACTAACGAGCTCCTACAATGAGCAGTTCTTC.

CDR3 residues: CASSQESKGSGGYTF. The CDR3 DNA is TGCGCCAGCAGCCAAGAGTCGAAGGGGAGTGGCGGCTACACCTTC. V and J are TRBV4-1 and TRBJ1-2, with D tentatively TRBD1 (5 bases). Germline CDR1 and CDR2: MGHRA and YSYEKL. The CDR3 is 15 amino acids. V was pared by 0 bases and J by 8 bases, with 16 bases between.

This clone was seen only a few times. This chain connects TRBV6-6 to TRBJ2-1, with D perhaps TRBD2 (6 bases). The CDR3 length is 13 residues. The germline V gene encodes CDR1 MNHNY and CDR2 SVGAGI (reference sequence). V shed 6 bases and J shed 5 bases, with 11 bases lying between them. CDR3: CASRGTVNNEQFF. The DNA for the CDR3 is TGTGCCAGCAGGGGGACTGTTAACAATGAGCAGTTCTTC.

This chain joins TRBV18 and TRBJ1-2; TRBD1 matches at 7 bases. The CDR3 consists of 15 residues. The germline V gene has CDR1 KGHSH and CDR2 LQKENI. V was pared by 2 bases and J by 2 bases, with 5 bases of the junction left unmatched. CDR3 sequence (DNA): TGTGCCAGCTCACCAATGACGGGACAGAACTATGGCTACACCTTC. Protein product: CASSPMTGQNYGYTF.

The chain joins TRBV5-4 to TRBJ2-7, with unresolved D. V lost 0 bases and J 3 bases, leaving 13 bases between the germline ends. This CDR3 has 15 amino acids. Per germline, CDR1 SGHNT and CDR2 YYREEE (reference sequence). This chain's CDR3 is CASSLVGSVNYEQYF. CDR3 nucleotide sequence: TGTGCCAGCAGCTTGGTCGGTTCGGTAAACTACGAGCAGTACTTC.

The chain combines TRBV27 with TRBJ2-1; 8 bases match TRBD1. Germline-derived CDR1 and CDR2 are MNHEY and SMNVEV (reference sequence). V gave up 2 bases and J gave up 9 bases; unmatched junction bases: 12. The CDR3 extends over 16 amino acids. The CDR3 nucleotides are TGTGCCAGCAGTTTACCAGACAGGGGCACTGGGGGTGAGCAGTTCTTC. It is translated as CASSLPDRGTGGEQFF.